This TCR beta chain was identified in a study of OX40 agonist ivuxolimab in advanced cancers. On the study more broadly: Under the entry rules, prior anti-PD-1, anti-PD-L1 or anti-CTLA-4 therapy was allowed, and more than 35% had some.

Measured with immunoSEQ multiplex PCR; TCRdb has only the in-frame clones, and not every one. Of tens of thousands of clones listed, around 83% are singletons. The clonotype was recovered from an adult with an advanced solid tumor such as melanoma, head and neck, liver or kidney cancer. The sequences come from CD4+ or CD8+ T cells sorted from blood, collected in a trial of the OX40 agonist ivuxolimab.

DNA of the CDR3: TGCAGCGGGGGGACAGGAAAGAACACTGAAGCTTTCTTT. Translated: CSGGTGKNTEAFF. V and J are TRBV29-1 and TRBJ1-1; the match to TRBD1 covers 8 bases. Germline CDR1 is SQVTM and CDR2 is ANQGSEA. This CDR3 contains 13 residues. Trimming cost V 7 bases and J 1 base; bases outside gene matches: 5.